This is a list of T cell receptor beta chains from one sample in a study of cytomegalovirus exposure and HLA in healthy donors. Libraries were prepared by immunoSEQ multiplex PCR; TCRdb keeps only in-frame clonotypes and omits some of them. The data hold over 150,000 clones, with under 85% observed a single time. Specimen: PBMCs. Source of these receptors: a man aged 18 to 30 in good health and CMV-seronegative. CDR3s include the opening cysteine and the closing phenylalanine or tryptophan. D genes are given only for firm matches. Where a row states a size, it is once, few, many or the class of an expanded clone; other rows omit it.

d_call	v_call	j_call	clone_size	cdr3_nt	cdr3_aa
.	TRBV2	TRBJ1-2	once	TGTGCCAGCAGTCCGGACAGTAACTATGGCTACACCTTC	CASSPDSNYGYTF
.	TRBV27	TRBJ1-5	.	TGTGCCAGCAGTTACCGATCAGGGAAGAACAATCAGCCCCAGCATTTT	CASSYRSGKNNQPQHF
.	TRBV6-1	TRBJ2-2	many	TGTGCCAGCAGTGGGTCGGGGGAGAACACCGGGGAGCTGTTTTTT	CASSGSGENTGELFF
.	TRBV11-2	TRBJ1-3	.	TGTGCCAGCAGCGAGGGCTTCGGAAACACCATATATTTT	CASSEGFGNTIYF
TRBD2	TRBV4-2	TRBJ2-7	.	TGTGCCAGCAGCTCCCGGACTAGCGCAACCTACGAGCAGTACTTC	CASSSRTSATYEQYF
TRBD2	TRBV5-1	TRBJ2-7	.	TGCGCCAGCAGCTTGGTAGCGGGGGGATCCTCCTACGAGCAGTACTTC	CASSLVAGGSSYEQYF
.	TRBV7-2	TRBJ2-7	.	TGTGCCAGCAGCTTAGCGCCCGGCGAGCAGTACTTC	CASSLAPGEQYF
.	TRBV27	TRBJ1-4	.	TGTGCCAGCAGTCCCCCCGGGAGGAAGGAAAAACTGTTTTTT	CASSPPGRKEKLFF
TRBD2	TRBV29-1	TRBJ2-3	.	TGCAGCGTTGAAGACGGGAGGGCAGATACGCAGTATTTT	CSVEDGRADTQYF
TRBD1	TRBV5-1	TRBJ2-1	once	TGCGCCAGCAGCTTGGGGGGGACAGTCAATGAGCAGTTCTTC	CASSLGGTVNEQFF
.	TRBV7-6	TRBJ1-6	few	TGTGCCAGCAGCTCACAGGCCGGTATAAATTCACCCCTCCACTTT	CASSSQAGINSPLHF
.	TRBV5-1	TRBJ1-4	few	TGCGCCAGCAGCTTGGATTTCCAGAATGAAAAACTGTTTTTT	CASSLDFQNEKLFF
TRBD2	TRBV19	TRBJ2-7	once	TGTGCCAGTAGTCCCCGACTAGCGGGGGGGCCTTACGAGCAGTACTTC	CASSPRLAGGPYEQYF
TRBD2	TRBV11-3	TRBJ2-3	.	TGTGCCAGCAGCCCCCCTAGCGGGAGCGCCTATGGAGATACGCAGTATTTT	CASSPPSGSAYGDTQYF
.	TRBV7-6	TRBJ2-7	.	TGTGCCAGCAGCCACCAGGGTGACGAGCAGTACTTC	CASSHQGDEQYF
.	TRBV29-1	TRBJ2-2	.	TGCAGCGTTGAAGGCAGGACAGCCGGGGAGCTGTTTTTT	CSVEGRTAGELFF